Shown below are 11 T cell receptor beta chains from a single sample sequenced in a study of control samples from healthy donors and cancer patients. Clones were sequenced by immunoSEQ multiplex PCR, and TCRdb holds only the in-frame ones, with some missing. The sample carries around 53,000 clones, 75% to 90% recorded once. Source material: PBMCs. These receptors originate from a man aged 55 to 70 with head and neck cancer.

The CDR3 DNA sequence: TGTGCCAGCAGCGGTGACCCAGGGGAATATAGCAATCAGCCCCAGCATTTT. It yields the protein CASSGDPGEYSNQPQHF. This rearrangement joins TRBV9 to TRBJ1-5, with D possibly TRBD1 on 6 matching bases. The V gene lost 3 bases and the J gene lost 0 bases, with 16 bases spanning the gap. The germline V gene has CDR1 SGDLS and CDR2 YYNGEE. The length of the CDR3 is 17 residues.

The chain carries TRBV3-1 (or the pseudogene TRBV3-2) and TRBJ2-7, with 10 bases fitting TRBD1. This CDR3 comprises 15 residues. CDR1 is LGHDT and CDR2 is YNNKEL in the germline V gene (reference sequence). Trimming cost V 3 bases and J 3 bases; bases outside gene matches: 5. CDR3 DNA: TGTGCCAGCAGCCATGTCGGACAGGGGGACTACGAGCAGTACTTC. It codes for CASSHVGQGDYEQYF.

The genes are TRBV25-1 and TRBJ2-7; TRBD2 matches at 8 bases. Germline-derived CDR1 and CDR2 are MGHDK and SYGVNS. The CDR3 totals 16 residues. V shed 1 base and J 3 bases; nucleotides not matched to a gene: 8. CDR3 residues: CASSESGTSGIYEQYF. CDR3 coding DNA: TGTGCCAGCAGTGAATCAGGAACTAGCGGCATCTACGAGCAGTACTTC.

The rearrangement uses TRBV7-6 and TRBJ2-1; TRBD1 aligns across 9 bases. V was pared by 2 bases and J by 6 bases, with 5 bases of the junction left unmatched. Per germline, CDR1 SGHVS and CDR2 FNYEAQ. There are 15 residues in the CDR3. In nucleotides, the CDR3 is TGTGCCAGCAGCTTACCGGGACAGGGAGGCAATGAGCAGTTCTTC. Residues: CASSLPGQGGNEQFF.

The CDR3: CASAGVGGYTF. The DNA for the CDR3 is TGCGCCAGCGCTGGAGTGGGGGGCTACACCTTC. J is TRBJ1-2 and V is TRBV23-1, with D unresolved. TRBV23-1 is identified as an open reading frame with a role that is uncertain. This CDR3 comprises 11 residues. V dropped 8 bases and J dropped 8 bases, with 12 bases sitting between them.

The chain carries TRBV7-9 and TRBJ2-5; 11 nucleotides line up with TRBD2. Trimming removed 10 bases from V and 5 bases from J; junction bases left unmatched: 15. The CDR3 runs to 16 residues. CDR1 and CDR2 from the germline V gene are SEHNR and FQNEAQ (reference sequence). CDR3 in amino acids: CATIRETSGAVETQYF. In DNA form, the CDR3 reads TGTGCCACCATTCGGGAGACTAGCGGGGCTGTCGAGACCCAGTACTTC.

The CDR3 nucleotides read TGCGCCAGCAGTGAATTAGCGGGGGGCTCCGGGGAGCTGTTTTTT. Translated, it gives CASSELAGGSGELFF. The chain combines TRBV10-1 with TRBJ2-2, with 10 bases fitting TRBD2. This CDR3 region has 15 residues. V was clipped by 3 bases and J by 6 bases; unmatched bases: 4. CDR1 and CDR2 from the germline V gene are WNHNN and SYGVQD (reference sequence).

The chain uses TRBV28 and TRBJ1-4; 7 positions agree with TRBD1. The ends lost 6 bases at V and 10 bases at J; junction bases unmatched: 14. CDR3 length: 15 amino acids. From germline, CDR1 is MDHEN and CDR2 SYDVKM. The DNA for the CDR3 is TGTGCCAGCAGCAAACACGAAGCAGGGGGAGGAAAACTGTTTTTT. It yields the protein CASSKHEAGGGKLFF.

In DNA form, the CDR3 reads TGTGCCTCCAGCACGGGTCTGGGAGCCGCTAGCACAGATACGCAGTATTTT. It specifies CASSTGLGAASTDTQYF. The V call is TRBV7-3, the J call TRBJ2-3; D possibly corresponds to TRBD2 (5 bases). Trimming cost V 11 bases and J 0 bases, with 24 bases left between them. The CDR3 length is 17 residues. Germline CDR1 reads SGHTA; CDR2 reads FQGTGA.

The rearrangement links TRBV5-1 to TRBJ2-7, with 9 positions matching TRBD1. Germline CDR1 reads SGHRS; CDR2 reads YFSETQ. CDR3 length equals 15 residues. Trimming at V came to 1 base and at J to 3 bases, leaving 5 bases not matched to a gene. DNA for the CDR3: TGCGCCAGCAGCTTGTCTCCGGGACAGGGCTACGAGCAGTACTTC. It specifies CASSLSPGQGYEQYF.

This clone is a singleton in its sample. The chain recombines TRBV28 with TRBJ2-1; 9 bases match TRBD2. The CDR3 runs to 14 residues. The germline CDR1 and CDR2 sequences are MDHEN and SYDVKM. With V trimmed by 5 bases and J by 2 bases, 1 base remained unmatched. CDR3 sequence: CASSTSGPYNEQFF. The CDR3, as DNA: TGTGCCAGCAGTACTAGCGGGCCCTACAATGAGCAGTTCTTC.